The 17 T cell receptor beta chains listed next were all sequenced from one sample in a study of cytomegalovirus exposure and HLA in healthy donors. The table came from immunoSEQ multiplex PCR; TCRdb's copy has only in-frame clones and leaves some out. The table lists over 100,000 clones, around nine tenths of them singletons. Material for sequencing was PBMCs. Receptors were obtained from a woman aged 18-30 years in good health and CMV-seronegative.

V gene TRBV29-1 combines with J gene TRBJ1-2; TRBD1 agrees at 9 bases. CDR3 size: 16 residues. Germline trimming cut 2 bases from V and 4 bases from J; bases unmatched to any gene: 11. The V gene's germline CDR1 is SQVTM and CDR2 ANQGSEA. CDR3 region: CSVEFRWTGESYGYTF. The CDR3 nucleotides are TGCAGCGTTGAATTTCGGTGGACAGGGGAGTCCTATGGCTACACCTTC. The whole variable domain, filled in from reference TRBV29-1 and TRBJ1-2, reads SAVISQKPSRDICQRGTSLTIQCQVDSQVTMMFWYRQQPGQSLTLIATANQGSEATYESGFVIDKFPISRPNLTFSTLTVSNMSPEDSSIYLCSVEFRWTGESYGYTFGSGTRLTVV.

The rearrangement links TRBV7-9 to TRBJ2-1; TRBD2 matches at 9 bases. The ends lost 5 bases at V and 0 bases at J; junction bases unmatched: 5. CDR3 length: 16 amino acids. Germline V gene lookup returns CDR1 SEHNR and CDR2 FQNEAQ (reference sequence). CDR3 bases: TGTGCCAGCAGCCAAAGCGGGAGGTACTCCTACAATGAGCAGTTCTTC. Encoded protein: CASSQSGRYSYNEQFF.

The V and J genes are TRBV25-1 and TRBJ2-7, with TRBD1 matching over 7 bases. Looked up from germline, CDR1 is MGHDK and CDR2 is SYGVNS. There are 15 residues in the CDR3. Unmatched junction bases numbered 5, after V lost 3 bases and J lost 0 bases. CDR3 protein: CASSDGRQGSYEQYF. The CDR3 DNA reads as TGTGCCAGCAGTGATGGACGACAGGGCTCCTACGAGCAGTACTTC.

The V and J genes are TRBV11-2 and TRBJ1-2, with D hard to call. The CDR3 has 18 amino acids. CDR1 and CDR2 from the germline V gene are SGHAT and FQNNGV. V lost 2 bases and J lost 4, with 23 bases in between. The CDR3 coding sequence is TGTGCCAGCAGCTTATGGTATGTTGCGGGCAAACCTCGCTATGGCTACACCTTC. Protein sequence: CASSLWYVAGKPRYGYTF.

The chain combines TRBV6-6 with TRBJ2-1; D perhaps matches TRBD2 (6 bases). Trimming removed 7 bases from V and 4 bases from J, with 11 bases in between. This CDR3 has 13 residues. In germline, CDR1 is MNHNY, CDR2 SVGAGI (reference sequence). CDR3 DNA sequence: TGTGCCAGCACCCTAGCGAGATACAATGAGCAGTTCTTC. Its translation is CASTLARYNEQFF.

The chain combines TRBV28 with TRBJ1-5; D perhaps matches TRBD1 (6 bases). V was trimmed by 3 bases and J by 9 bases, leaving 12 bases between them. The CDR3 runs to 13 residues. CDR1 and CDR2 (germline): MDHEN, SYDVKM. The CDR3 nucleotides read TGTGCCAGCAGTTTTCTACAGGGACCGCCCCAGCATTTT. Translating it yields CASSFLQGPPQHF.

A few counts support this clone. V and J are TRBV19 and TRBJ1-5; tentative D call: TRBD1 (5 bases). The CDR3 contains 13 residues. Deletions cut 3 bases from V and 7 bases from J, with 10 bases between. The germline CDR1 and CDR2 sequences are LNHDA and SQIVND (reference sequence). CDR3: CASSMGGAQPQHF. CDR3 nucleotide sequence: TGTGCCAGTAGTATGGGGGGAGCCCAGCCCCAGCATTTT.

The chain couples TRBV7-8 to TRBJ1-5; D might be TRBD1 (5 bases). Trimming removed 1 base from V and 4 bases from J, with 11 bases in between. Germline assignment: CDR1 SGHVS and CDR2 FQNEAQ. The CDR3 is 15 amino acids. CDR3 protein: CASSLGDSSNQPQHF. The CDR3, as DNA: TGTGCCAGCAGCTTAGGAGACAGCTCAAATCAGCCCCAGCATTTT.

This clone was observed once. The J gene is TRBJ1-2, the V gene TRBV9; D is possibly TRBD1 (6 bases). V was cut by 1 base and J by 7 bases, with 11 bases left in between. This CDR3 is built from 13 residues. The germline gives CDR1 SGDLS, CDR2 YYNGEE. The CDR3 is CASSVQGKSGYTF. The CDR3, as DNA: TGTGCCAGCAGCGTACAGGGGAAGAGTGGCTACACCTTC.

The V call is TRBV19, the J call TRBJ2-7, with D perhaps TRBD2 (6 bases). The germline V gene has CDR1 LNHDA and CDR2 SQIVND (reference sequence). This CDR3 contains 14 residues. V lost 4 bases, J lost 2 bases, and 12 bases lay in between. The CDR3 loop is CASSTPGVPYEQYF. The CDR3 DNA is TGTGCCAGTAGTACCCCGGGAGTACCCTACGAGCAGTACTTC.

The V gene is TRBV30, the J gene TRBJ1-4, with 9 bases that match TRBD1. Germline trimming cut 4 bases from V and 8 bases from J; bases unmatched to any gene: 5. Germline lookup yields CDR1 GTSNPN and CDR2 SVGIG (reference sequence). The CDR3 consists of 13 residues. The CDR3 nucleotides read TGTGCCTGGAACGGACAGGGGAGAGAAAAACTGTTTTTT. It codes for CAWNGQGREKLFF.

This clone was found a few times. The chain employs TRBV11-2 and TRBJ1-2, with 7 bases that match TRBD1. Trimming removed 4 bases from V and 5 bases from J; junction bases left unmatched: 10. CDR1 SGHAT and CDR2 FQNNGV come from the germline V gene. The CDR3 length is 15 residues. The CDR3 spells CASSSRQGALYGYTF. The CDR3 DNA is TGTGCCAGCAGCTCCCGACAGGGTGCGTTATATGGCTACACCTTC.

The V call is TRBV30, the J call TRBJ2-2; D gene ambiguous. The CDR3 length is 14 residues. Trimming removed 1 base from V and 4 bases from J, with 10 bases in between. Germline loops: CDR1 GTSNPN, CDR2 SVGIG (reference sequence). The DNA of the CDR3 is TGTGCCTGGAGTGAAGCTGTTTTCACCGGGGAGCTGTTTTTT. Protein product: CAWSEAVFTGELFF.

The rearrangement links TRBV5-4 to TRBJ2-2, with TRBD1 matching 9 bases. J gave up 7 bases and V 2 bases, and 3 bases lay outside the gene matches. Germline values: CDR1 SGHNT, CDR2 YYREEE (reference sequence). The CDR3 totals 14 residues. CDR3: CASSFRTGDGELFF. The CDR3 DNA reads TGTGCCAGCAGCTTCCGGACAGGGGACGGGGAGCTGTTTTTT.

The rearrangement uses TRBV25-1 and TRBJ2-7, with D tentatively TRBD1 (7 bases). With 5 bases removed from V and 2 bases from J, the gap between germline ends came to 13 bases. CDR1 and CDR2 (germline): MGHDK, SYGVNS. The CDR3 is 14 residues long. CDR3 region: CASSRQGEAYEQYF. CDR3 sequence (DNA): TGTGCCAGCAGTCGGCAGGGGGAGGCCTACGAGCAGTACTTC.

This clone showed up just once. The chain is built from TRBV9 and TRBJ2-7; 10 positions agree with TRBD2. Trimming at V came to 4 bases and at J to 6 bases, leaving 10 bases not matched to a gene. The V gene's germline CDR1 is SGDLS and CDR2 YYNGEE. CDR3 size: 15 residues. CDR3 coding DNA: TGTGCCAGCAGCCCGGGGACTAGCGCGACGAGCGAGCAGTACTTC. Its translation: CASSPGTSATSEQYF.

The gene calls are TRBV5-1 and TRBJ2-2; 9 bases line up with TRBD2. There are 17 residues in the CDR3. CDR1 and CDR2 (germline): SGHRS, YFSETQ. V lost 4 bases and J lost 2; bases outside the gene matches: 9. The CDR3 nucleotides are TGCGCCAGCAGCCCCTCGCGTAGCGGGGGAAACACCGGGGAGCTGTTTTTT. It codes for CASSPSRSGGNTGELFF.